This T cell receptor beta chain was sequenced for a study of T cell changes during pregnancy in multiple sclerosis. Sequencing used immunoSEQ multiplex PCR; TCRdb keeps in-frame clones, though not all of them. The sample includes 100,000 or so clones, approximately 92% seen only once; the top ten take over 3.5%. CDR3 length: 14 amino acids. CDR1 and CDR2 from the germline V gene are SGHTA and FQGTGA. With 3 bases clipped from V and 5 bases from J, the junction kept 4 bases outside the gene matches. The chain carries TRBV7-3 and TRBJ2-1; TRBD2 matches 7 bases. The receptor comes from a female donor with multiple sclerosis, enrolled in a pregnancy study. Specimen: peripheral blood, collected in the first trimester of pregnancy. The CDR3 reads CASSFSGVNNEQFF. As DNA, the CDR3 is TGTGCCAGCAGCTTCAGCGGGGTGAACAATGAGCAGTTCTTC.